This entry concerns a single TCR beta chain. Its antigen remains unidentified. The read terminates 3 residues before the CDR3 end, so the remaining end is supplied by the germline J gene. The data were obtained in a study of Tregs in tolerant kidney transplant recipients. The CDR3 loop spans 14 amino acids. V trimming: 5 bases; J trimming: 0 bases; junction bases outside the gene matches: 3. Germline values: CDR1 SGHTA, CDR2 FQGNSA. Recipients received nonmyeloablative bone marrow transplants from related graft donors, with transient mixed chimerism. Unstimulated Tregs (CD4+CD25+CD127-) and CD4+CD25- non-Tregs were sorted from PBMCs. The assay was immunoSEQ multiplex PCR, and TCRdb's table has in-frame clones only and misses some. This specimen shows 9,900 or so clones; the ten leading clones hold about 24%. Overall study findings and caveats: Findings come from small patient numbers and require larger validation. In tolerant patients, donor-specific Tregs outgrew total Tregs, suggesting antigen-driven expansion. Changing PCR primers prevented nucleotide comparison between some patients' samples.

The sequence was obtained from a human patient who received a combined kidney and bone marrow transplant. The T cells may partly be graft donor cells. V and J are TRBV7-2 and TRBJ2-7; 8 positions match TRBD2. Material: CD8+ T cells from blood (PBMCs), obtained 24 months after the transplant. The CDR3 bases that were read are TGTGCCAGCAGCGAAAGCGGGAGCTCCTACGAG. Protein sequence: CASSESGSSYE. The whole CDR3 region reads CASSESGSSYEQYF.